The source of this T cell receptor beta chain is a study of T cell responses to AZD1222 COVID-19 vaccine (dated by TCRdb to 2020 to 2023). About the study as a whole: AZD1222 recipients whose second dose came at about 4 weeks and those whose second dose came at about 12 weeks were combined into one group, since spike-specific TCR depth and breadth did not differ between the two schedules. TCR sequencing was performed for roughly 250 trial participants, of whom roughly 200 were given two doses of AZD1222 and 26 were given two doses of MenACWY control vaccine. Trial participants were enrolled by age into subgroups of 18-55, 56-69 and 70-plus years, and around 140, 26 and 57 TCR-sequenced participants, respectively, were included in these subgroups. Overall study results and their limits: The vaccine-associated CD4 TCRs covered the entire spike protein, and the dominant responses fell in regions 160-218 and 743-854. Most participants were white British and females outnumbered males, and the authors suggested that clonal diversity may have been underestimated. A significant rise in spike-specific TCR breadth and depth was observed after two AZD1222 doses relative to day 0 and relative to MenACWY recipients. Conclusions about previously exposed vaccinees are limited, since just six AZD1222 recipients were seropositive for SARS-CoV-2 at baseline. Because no day 14 peak-response samples were available, repertoires were characterized only after the peak T cell response. Nearly half of unique spike-specific TCRs reportedly recognized epitopes outside regions mutated in the B.1.351 and B.1.1.7 variants. In the small 56-69-year group, the increase in depth fell short of significance, most likely because of low power.

This sample's time point label indicates: baseline before first vaccination. Samples from vaccinated people were obtained from the UK trials COV001 and COV002, which included a single-blind randomized controlled phase 2/3 trial of AZD1222 (ChAdOx1 nCoV-19) in healthy adults. For TCRbeta chain sequencing, PBMC samples from trial participants were taken at day 0 and at day 28 after the second dose. The CDR3 regions of human TCRbeta chains were subjected to immunosequencing. The authors' analysis ran thus. TCRs in the repertoires were matched against a reference library of SARS-CoV-2-specific TCRs that had been generated with the MIRA antigen-specificity platform. Breadth was defined as the fraction of unique TCRs that were SARS-CoV-2-associated. Depth was defined as the fraction of total T cells that were SARS-CoV-2-associated. Each spike-specific TCR was assigned to its reactive spike region and to a CD4 or CD8 class using the MIRA data. Log10-transformed breadth and depth values were compared by one-way ANOVA with Sidak's multiple comparisons tests. Entries here come from immuneACCESS through TCRdb and include only in-frame sequences with V and J called. Some clones fail to appear in such tables; in the studies checked, an unresolved V gene covers under half of the shortfall, and the cause of the remainder is unknown. The V and J calls and clone size were taken over from that table, and D and trimming were inferred from the DNA. The sample table shows tens of thousands of clones, and around 90% are seen once. The ten biggest clones cover under 6.5% of the sample.

This clone was found a few times. The antigen it binds to is not known. Base qualities are missing; no much larger clone stands one base away. From the cysteine up to the phenylalanine, the CDR3 has a length of 15 residues. The DNA shown is the 45-base CDR3, in frame from base 1. According to the germline V gene, CDR1 reads MDHEN and CDR2 reads SYDVKM. V is reduced by 3 bases and J by 6 bases, leaving a spacing of 15 bases between them. The rearrangement joined TRBV28 to TRBJ1-5; the D segment cannot be called with confidence. The sample here was peripheral blood, taken on day 0 of AZD1222 vaccination. The receptor's source is an adult in good health. The DNA is TGTGCCAGCAGTTTTGGGCAGTCGAGGGCTCAGCCCCAGCATTTT. Protein translation: CASSFGQSRAQPQHF. Extended through the reference TRBV28 and TRBJ1-5 proteins, this CDR3 yields the full variable domain: DVKVTQSSRYLVKRTGEKVFLECVQDMDHENMFWYRQDPGLGLRLIYFSYDVKMKEKGDIPEGYSVSREKKERFSLILESASTNQTSMYLCASSFGQSRAQPQHFGDGTRLSIL.